This entry lists 14 T cell receptor beta chains sequenced from one sample in a study of a mutant IDH1 vaccine in newly diagnosed glioma. The antigens of these receptors remain unknown. Sequenced by immunoSEQ multiplex PCR; TCRdb stores in-frame clones only, minus some. The sample has 30,000 to 40,000 clones, 75% to 95% seen once. The time point is: week 47, end of study. The investigators gave 300 ug of mutant IDH1 20-mer peptide in each vaccine dose, together with topical imiquimod. The sequencing here drew on PBMCs, taken from a glioma patient whose treatment included an IDH1 peptide vaccine. The origin of the receptors is a woman aged 40 to 50 with glioma.

This clone was found a few times. This chain links TRBV2 with TRBJ2-5; D gene unclear. CDR1 and CDR2 from the germline V gene are SNHLY and FYNNEI. V was pared by 6 bases and J by 7 bases, with 15 bases between. CDR3 size: 13 residues. The CDR3 loop is CASRGLSSGTQYF. CDR3 DNA: TGTGCCAGCAGGGGCTTGTCTTCCGGGACCCAGTACTTC.

The chain has TRBV5-1 and TRBJ2-7; TRBD2 aligns across 14 bases. The CDR3 runs 15 residues. The J segment lost 6 bases and the V segment lost 4 bases, leaving 6 bases of the junction unmatched. Germline CDR1 is SGHRS and CDR2 is YFSETQ. CDR3 coding DNA: TGCGCCAGCAGCCCATGGACTAGCGGGGGGTCCGAGCAGTACTTC. This codes for CASSPWTSGGSEQYF.

The V call is TRBV27, the J call TRBJ1-1, with D uncertain. The CDR3 covers 15 residues. V shed 2 bases and J shed 0 bases, with 10 bases lying between them. Looked up from germline, CDR1 is MNHEY and CDR2 is SMNVEV (reference sequence). The CDR3 coding sequence is TGTGCCAGCAGTTTACAACCGGCGGTGAACACTGAAGCTTTCTTT. Translated, it gives CASSLQPAVNTEAFF.

The chain links TRBV18 to TRBJ2-7; the D is unclear. The V gene lost 1 base and the J gene lost 3 bases, with 7 bases spanning the gap. The germline CDR1 and CDR2 sequences are KGHSH and LQKENI. The CDR3 runs 13 residues. The CDR3: CASSPRRDYEQYF. CDR3 nucleotide sequence: TGTGCCAGCTCACCACGAAGGGACTACGAGCAGTACTTC. Based on the CDR3 plus reference TRBV18 and TRBJ2-7, the full variable domain is NAGVMQNPRHLVRRRGQEARLRCSPMKGHSHVYWYRQLPEEGLKFMVYLQKENIIDESGMPKERFSAEFPKEGPSILRIQQVVRGDSAAYFCASSPRRDYEQYFGPGTRLTVT.

The chain couples TRBV5-4 to TRBJ1-5; D gene uncertain. CDR1 and CDR2 from the germline V gene are SGHNT and YYREEE (reference sequence). V lost 4 bases, J lost 6 bases, and 14 bases lay in between. The CDR3 length is 14 residues. CDR3 loop: CASSGSKRGQPQHF. The CDR3 DNA reads as TGTGCCAGCAGCGGGTCTAAGCGGGGTCAGCCCCAGCATTTT.

V is TRBV19 and J is TRBJ1-1; D possibly corresponds to TRBD1 (5 bases). The CDR3 runs to 14 residues. V was pared by 3 bases and J by 3 bases, with 11 bases between. CDR1 LNHDA and CDR2 SQIVND come from the germline V gene (reference sequence). The CDR3 nucleotides are TGTGCCAGTAGTATCCGCACAGGATACACTGAAGCTTTCTTT. Protein sequence: CASSIRTGYTEAFF. The whole variable domain, remainder taken from reference TRBV19 and TRBJ1-1, is DGGITQSPKYLFRKEGQNVTLSCEQNLNHDAMYWYRQDPGQGLRLIYYSQIVNDFQKGDIAEGYSVSREKKESFPLTVTSAQKNPTAFYLCASSIRTGYTEAFFGQGTRLTVV.

J is TRBJ2-1 and V is TRBV10-3; D not resolved. Germline CDR1 reads ENHRY; CDR2 reads SYGVKD. CDR3 length: 11 amino acids. V lost 8 bases and J lost 9, with 11 bases in between. CDR3 residues: CAIGRGSEQFF. CDR3 nucleotides: TGTGCCATCGGCCGCGGCAGTGAGCAGTTCTTC.

The chain combines TRBV7-9 with TRBJ2-5; the D gene is possibly TRBD1 (6 bases). V gave up 6 bases and J gave up 2 bases, with 10 bases separating them. CDR1 is SEHNR and CDR2 is FQNEAQ in the germline V gene (reference sequence). This CDR3 region has 13 residues. The CDR3 coding sequence is TGTGCCAGCAGGGGCCAGGGGCAAGAGACCCAGTACTTC. Its protein is CASRGQGQETQYF.

Turning to this clone: Other DNA variants within this sample encode the same CDR3. The chain combines TRBV29-1 with TRBJ2-4, with D perhaps TRBD1 (6 bases). V lost 6 bases and J 4 bases, leaving 13 bases between the germline ends. The CDR3 contains 13 residues. CDR1 and CDR2 from the germline V gene are SQVTM and ANQGSEA. The DNA of the CDR3 is TGCAGCGTACAGGGTTTGGGGAAAAACATTCAGTACTTC. It translates to CSVQGLGKNIQYF.

The rearrangement uses TRBV27 and TRBJ1-1, with TRBD1 identical over 9 bases. Germline V gene data show CDR1 as MNHEY and CDR2 as SMNVEV (reference sequence). The CDR3 sequence is 13 residues long. Trimming at V came to 5 bases and at J to 4 bases, leaving 2 bases not matched to a gene. CDR3 sequence (DNA): TGTGCCAGCAGTGGGGACAGGGCCACTGAAGCTTTCTTT. This encodes CASSGDRATEAFF.

This rearrangement joins TRBV6-5 to TRBJ2-4; TRBD1 matches at 8 bases. Trimming at V came to 6 bases and at J to 7 bases, leaving 8 bases not matched to a gene. The CDR3 is 14 residues long. CDR1 and CDR2 from the germline V gene are MNHEY and SVGAGI. CDR3 region: CASSGRDRTNIQYF. The CDR3 DNA reads as TGTGCCAGCAGCGGGCGGGACAGGACCAACATTCAGTACTTC.

The V gene is TRBV9, the J gene TRBJ1-3; the D gene is possibly TRBD1 (5 bases). Germline loops: CDR1 SGDLS, CDR2 YYNGEE. V was pared by 0 bases and J by 3 bases, with 13 bases between. This CDR3 spans 16 amino acids. The CDR3 protein is CASSVGAGQYGNTIYF. CDR3 sequence (DNA): TGTGCCAGCAGCGTAGGAGCAGGGCAGTATGGAAACACCATATATTTT.

V usage is TRBV19 and J usage is TRBJ1-5; 7 bases match TRBD1. J gave up 7 bases and V 6 bases, and 9 bases lay outside the gene matches. This CDR3 is 14 amino acids long. Germline-derived CDR1 and CDR2 are LNHDA and SQIVND (reference sequence). The CDR3 spells CASRTGQRRQPQHF. In DNA, the CDR3 is TGTGCCAGTAGGACGGGACAGAGGAGACAGCCCCAGCATTTT.

This clone was seen just once. The chain couples TRBV19 to TRBJ2-7; D is perhaps TRBD2 (6 bases). The CDR3 covers 15 residues. V lost 5 bases and J lost 3, with 17 bases in between. The germline gives CDR1 LNHDA, CDR2 SQIVND (reference sequence). The chain's CDR3 is CASSYPGTSYYEQYF. CDR3 DNA: TGTGCCAGTAGTTACCCCGGGACTTCCTACTACGAGCAGTACTTC.